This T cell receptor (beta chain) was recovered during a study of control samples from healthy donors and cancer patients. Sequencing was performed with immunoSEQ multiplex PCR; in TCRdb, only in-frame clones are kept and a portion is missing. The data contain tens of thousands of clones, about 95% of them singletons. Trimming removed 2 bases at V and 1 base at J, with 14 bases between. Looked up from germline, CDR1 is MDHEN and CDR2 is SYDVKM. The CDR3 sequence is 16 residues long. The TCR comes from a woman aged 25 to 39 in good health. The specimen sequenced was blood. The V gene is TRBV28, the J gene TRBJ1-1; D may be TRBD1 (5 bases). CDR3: CASSLPGITTNTEAFF. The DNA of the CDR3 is TGTGCCAGCAGTTTACCAGGGATAACCACGAACACTGAAGCTTTCTTT.